The clone carrying this TCR beta chain was seen only a few times. Antigen specificity is unknown. No ophthalmopathy progression within 18 months constituted stable Graves' hyperthyroidism. This entry comes from a study of T cells in Graves' hyperthyroidism and ophthalmopathy. The CDR3 is 17 amino acids. With 10 bases removed from V and 1 base from J, the gap between germline ends came to 23 bases. CDR1 and CDR2 (germline): SGHTA, FQGTGA. General observations from the study: Blood samples included most of the expanded thyroid clonotypes exceeding 0.001.

Using RNA transcripts as the source, TCR beta CDR3 regions were amplified. An initial round of RT-PCR targeting the TCR CDR3 relied on the HTBI primer set. Via MiXCR, TCRdb re-called the multiplex PCR reads, giving one row per CDR3 protein. The table lists roughly 700,000 distinct CDR3 sequences, roughly 15% of them singletons. The clonotype was recovered from a woman aged 18 to 35 with Graves' hyperthyroidism. The rearrangement uses TRBV7-3 and TRBJ1-5; possibly TRBD1 for D (6 bases). Sequencing input: blood. The CDR3 nucleotides are TGTGCCACCGCCAGAGGCCAGGGGCGGGGGAGCAATCAGCCCCAGCATTTT. It translates to CATARGQGRGSNQPQHF.